There are many counts of the clone carrying this TCR beta chain. The CDR3 sequence is 13 residues long. Per the germline V gene, CDR1 is SGHVS and CDR2 is FQNEAQ. V was pared by 6 bases and J by 5 bases, with 13 bases between. The sample belongs to a study of Graves' ophthalmopathy and Graves' hyperthyroidism. Amplification of the TCR beta CDR3 regions used RNA transcripts (as template). The authors performed first-round RT-PCR with HTBI primers and then a second-round multiplex PCR. TCRdb re-derived calls from the multiplex PCR reads in MiXCR, one entry per CDR3 protein. The sample records around 400,000 distinct CDR3 sequences, 18% being singletons.

This sequence originates from a woman between 18 and 29 years old with Graves' ophthalmopathy. The V call is TRBV7-8, the J call TRBJ2-5; D gene unclear. Sequencing input: peripheral blood. The CDR3 DNA reads as TGTGCCAGCAGATCCCGGGTCCGGGAGACCCAGTACTTC. Protein product: CASRSRVRETQYF.